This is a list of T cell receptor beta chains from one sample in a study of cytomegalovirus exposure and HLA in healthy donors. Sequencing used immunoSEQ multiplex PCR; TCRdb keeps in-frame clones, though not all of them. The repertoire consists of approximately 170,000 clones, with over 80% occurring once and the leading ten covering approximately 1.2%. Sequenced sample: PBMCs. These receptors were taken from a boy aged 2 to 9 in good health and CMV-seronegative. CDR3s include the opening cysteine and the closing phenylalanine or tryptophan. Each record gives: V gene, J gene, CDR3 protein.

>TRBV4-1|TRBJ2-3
CASSPSLAGDPRTTDTQYF
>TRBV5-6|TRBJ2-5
CASSFGDRTQETQYF
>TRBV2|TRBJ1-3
CASSDRQGSGNTIYF
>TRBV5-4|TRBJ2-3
CASSPGLRQADTQYF
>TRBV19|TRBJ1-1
CASSITGVSNTEAFF
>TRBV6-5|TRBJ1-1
CASSYSNRGNTEAFF
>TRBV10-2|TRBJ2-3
CASSEGASDTQYF
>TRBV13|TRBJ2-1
CASSPRGREHNEQFF
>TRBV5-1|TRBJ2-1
CASSLTGGDYNEQFF
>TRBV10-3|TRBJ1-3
CAISETGGAGNTIYF
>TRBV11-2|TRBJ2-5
CANSLGLAGGPETQYF
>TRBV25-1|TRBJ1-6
CASSENSRWESPLHF
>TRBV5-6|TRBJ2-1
CASSSAGGTDEQFF
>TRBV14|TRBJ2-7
CASSLSIRGLRSSYEQYF
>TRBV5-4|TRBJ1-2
CATQTGGSGYTF